The rows below give T cell receptor beta chains drawn from one sample of a study of T cells expressing NK-cell markers. For each CDR3 protein, TCRdb gives one entry from its re-call of the 5' RACE reads, without DNA. In total, the table holds about 400,000 distinct CDR3 sequences. The sample consisted of blood T cells: a sorted CD56 or NKG2C T cell subset, CD4+ or CD8+ T cells, or bulk PBMC T cells (not recorded which). The receptors shown here come from a woman aged 50 to 65 in good health. CDR3s include the opening cysteine and the closing phenylalanine or tryptophan.

j_call | v_call | cdr3_aa
TRBJ2-1 | TRBV5-1 | CASSLGFGAAIYNEQFF
TRBJ2-1 | TRBV20-1 | CSAELDRLHNEQFF
TRBJ2-1 | TRBV20-1 | CSARDGTRGGNEQFF
TRBJ2-6 | TRBV3-1 | CASTLRRSGANVLTF
TRBJ2-6 | TRBV30 | CAWSLAGRISGANVLTF
TRBJ2-3 | TRBV14 | CASSQGGLLLDTQYF
TRBJ2-1 | TRBV2 | CASTYRSGSYDEQFF
TRBJ2-1 | TRBV7-8 | CASSGLAGAFGPYNEQFF
TRBJ2-7 | TRBV4-1 | CASSQDPGPGWEQYF
TRBJ2-5 | TRBV25-1 | CASSSDRTGAKTQYF
TRBJ2-3 | TRBV3-1 | CASSQEGGSWGTQYF
TRBJ2-6 | TRBV27 | CASTPVSVFVSGANVLTF
TRBJ2-1 | TRBV6-4 | CASSPGVSGGNNEQFF
TRBJ2-7 | TRBV30 | CAWSVMADEQYF
TRBJ1-1 | TRBV4-1 | CASSQDSGGAMEAFF
TRBJ2-2 | TRBV5-1 | CASSSGLAGEYYTGELFF
TRBJ2-2 | TRBV7-9 | CASSFEGVGGELFF
TRBJ2-3 | TRBV29-1 | CSAAGQYTDTQYF
TRBJ2-2 | TRBV10-2 | CASRPPNTGELFF
TRBJ2-3 | TRBV6-6 | CASDPGLAGSPQYF
TRBJ2-5 | TRBV12-3/TRBV12-4 | CASSLNRVGFPLETQYF
TRBJ2-2 | TRBV24-1 | CATSDSPNTGELFF
TRBJ1-2 | TRBV24-1 | CATEDPGDGYTF
TRBJ2-2 | TRBV27 | CASSFISQGTGELFF
TRBJ1-1 | TRBV12-3/TRBV12-4 | CATRDLVDTEAFF
TRBJ1-2 | TRBV24-1 | CATSDPRGPGEKGYGYTF
TRBJ2-4 | TRBV5-6 | CASNSGLGIGKNIQYF
TRBJ2-5 | TRBV29-1 | CSVRPGVGPGTQYF
TRBJ2-2 | TRBV15 | CATSRWERTGELFF
TRBJ2-2 | TRBV20-1 | CSARDRGSPRSTGELFF
TRBJ2-3 | TRBV15 | CATTPIGSSTDTQYF
TRBJ2-4 | TRBV29-1 | CSVRWTGLAKNIQYF
TRBJ2-3 | TRBV9 | CASSTEGGTAADTQYF
TRBJ2-1 | TRBV7-2 | CASRRIVAAYNEQFF
TRBJ2-2 | TRBV24-1 | CATSEGTGNTGELFF
TRBJ2-1 | TRBV5-1 | CASAVSGGFGNEQFF
TRBJ2-2 | TRBV5-5 | CASSWDFDTGELFF
TRBJ2-5 | TRBV12-3/TRBV12-4 | CASSDGGRTLYETQYF
TRBJ2-7 | TRBV30 | CAWSKTGARYEQYF
TRBJ2-1 | TRBV20-1 | CSLLAGGPNEQFF
TRBJ2-1 | TRBV20-1 | CSAFGTIKYNEQFF
TRBJ2-1 | TRBV12-3/TRBV12-4 | CASNLVGNEQFF
TRBJ1-2 | TRBV14 | CASSQARQLGYTF
TRBJ2-1 | TRBV19 | CASSIVPTGYNEQFF
TRBJ1-1 | TRBV18 | CASSPLPTSSQGTEAFF
TRBJ1-3 | TRBV25-1 | CASQDRVRNTIYF